This T cell receptor (beta chain) was obtained from a study of post-analysis software for immune sequencing data (dated by TCRdb to the mid-2010s). At the level of the whole study: Relapsing-remitting, secondary progressive and progressive-relapsing multiple sclerosis were recorded as disease courses, and subtype annotation was lacking for some patients. The multiple sclerosis patient repertoires were compared with more than 9 previously published healthy control repertoires from donors aged about 6 to 28 years. A subset of samples was prepared in parallel using single-end sample barcoding, then pooled and co-amplified after Illumina adapter ligation.

To demonstrate the VDJtools post-analysis software, the study profiled TCR beta repertoires from the peripheral blood of about 13 young patients with multiple sclerosis. The patients with multiple sclerosis were children and adolescents between roughly 6 and 17 years of age. The library was generated by PCR. Instrument used: Illumina HiSeq 2500. To reduce PCR and sequencing biases, unique molecular identifiers were incorporated into the TCR beta cDNA libraries. Every 1 to 10 million input T cells yielded roughly 500,000 cDNA molecules, meaning each molecule approximated one T cell. The patient libraries were prepared and sequenced using the same protocol as the earlier healthy control dataset. Within a given batch, samples were prepared together, multiplexed and sequenced on the same HiSeq lane. Per the authors' processing: Raw barcoded reads were processed with MIGEC, discarding single-read molecular identifier groups before consensus assembly and CDR3 extraction. Clonotype tables were post-analysed with VDJtools, normalizing diversity by down-sampling all datasets to the smallest sample size. To correct batch-related cross-sample contamination, repertoire overlap clustering matched CDR3 amino acid sequences but not nucleotide sequences. TCRdb applied fastp at Q25 and MiXCR to the public reads, then kept only in-frame beta chains. When rows share a CDR3 protein, they turn into one entry using the most common DNA and genes. The V and J calls come from TCRdb's annotation, not from the publication. A total of around 190,000 distinct CDR3 sequences appear in this sample, approximately 30% of them only once. The biggest ten clones account for approximately 3.6% of the sample.

CDR1 and CDR2 are drawn from the germline V gene: SGHRS, YFSETQ. V is clipped by 4 bases and J by 5 bases, and the sequence between their germline boundaries is 13 bases long. The CDR3 runs 13 residues from the cysteine to the phenylalanine. The read is trimmed to its CDR3 DNA, 39 bases read in frame from base 1. Note on this clonotype: No cognate antigen has been identified for it. Base qualities are not provided; no much larger clone lies one nucleotide away.

Study-level results and caveats: The multiple sclerosis patient group was slightly younger than the control group. Direct clustering with F measure revealed strong co-clustering of samples prepared in the same batch, which led to a batch-effect correction. Normalized Chao1 diversity was significantly lower in multiple sclerosis patients than controls, suggesting substantial peripheral T-cell clonal expansion. Patients showed significantly higher frequencies than controls for five TRBV segments, among them TRBV5-6, TRBV5-1 and TRBV20-1.

The sequenced material came from blood. The source of this sequence is a girl aged 2 to 17 with multiple sclerosis. The rearranged segments are TRBV5-1 and TRBJ2-7; a tentative D match to TRBD1 spans 5 bases. CDR3 loop: CASSPPWGDEQYF. The DNA sequence is TGCGCCAGCAGCCCCCCTTGGGGCGACGAGCAGTACTTC.